Shown below are 7 T cell receptor beta chains from a single sample sequenced in a study of shared clonotypes between healthy human individuals. Terminally differentiated effector memory CD45RA+ cells were excluded from the naive CD8 cells, which were CD45RO-negative and positively selected for CCR7. The protocol was immunoSEQ multiplex PCR, while the TCRdb copy is restricted to in-frame clones and leaves out a portion. The sample shows roughly 2.1 million clones, roughly 91% of them seen only once. The sample consisted of naive CD8+ T cells from PBMCs. The receptors originated from a man between 18 and 29 years old in good health. Some clones in this sample may be carry-over from other donors' samples.

This clone has a single count. This chain links TRBV7-9 with TRBJ2-3, with TRBD2 as a possible D gene (5 bases). The CDR3 has 17 residues. Trimming removed 2 bases at V and 4 bases at J, with 19 bases between. CDR1 is SEHNR and CDR2 is FQNEAQ in the germline V gene (reference sequence). CDR3 bases: TGTGCCAGCAGCTTATCCCCCTCGGGGAGAGGCTCAGATACGCAGTATTTT. Translated: CASSLSPSGRGSDTQYF.

The CDR3 DNA reads TGCAGCGCCAGGGGACCTGAAGCTTTCTTT. Translating it yields CSARGPEAFF. The V call is TRBV29-1, the J call TRBJ1-1, with TRBD1 as a possible D gene (6 bases). Trimming stripped 7 bases from V and 6 bases from J, with 9 bases between. Germline V lookup: CDR1 SQVTM, CDR2 ANQGSEA. There are 10 residues in the CDR3.

V and J are TRBV9 and TRBJ2-1; D may be TRBD1 (6 bases). Between the trimmed V and J ends, which lost 6 bases and 5 bases, there was a span of 15 bases. The CDR3 length is 14 residues. Germline V gene lookup returns CDR1 SGDLS and CDR2 YYNGEE. CDR3 in amino acids: CASTKGGVNNEQFF. The DNA for the CDR3 is TGTGCCAGCACCAAAGGGGGAGTGAACAATGAGCAGTTCTTC.

The genes are TRBV7-3 and TRBJ1-2; 10 bases are a match to TRBD1. Germline assignment: CDR1 SGHTA and CDR2 FQGTGA. With V trimmed by 3 bases and J by 2 bases, 3 bases remained unmatched. This CDR3 is built from 15 residues. CDR3 in amino acids: CASSFSGQGNYGYTF. Here the CDR3 DNA reads TGTGCCAGCAGCTTCTCGGGACAGGGGAACTATGGCTACACCTTC.

This clone was counted a single time. The chain combines TRBV5-1 with TRBJ2-5; D may be TRBD1 or TRBD2 (6 bases each). Trimming took 4 bases from V and 0 from J, leaving 16 bases between them. The CDR3 runs 16 residues. Germline values: CDR1 SGHRS, CDR2 YFSETQ. Written as DNA, the CDR3 is TGCGCCAGCAGCGGTGGCCGGGGGCGAGACCAAGAGACCCAGTACTTC. Its protein is CASSGGRGRDQETQYF.

The chain is built from TRBV28 and TRBJ1-5; D is unclear. CDR1 and CDR2 (germline): MDHEN, SYDVKM. The CDR3 extends over 14 amino acids. V was clipped by 5 bases and J by 1 base, with 9 bases between them. CDR3 bases: TGTGCCAGCAGTCAGAGGTTGAGCAATCAGCCCCAGCATTTT. It encodes CASSQRLSNQPQHF.

This clone was counted once. The chain joins TRBV7-9 to TRBJ2-1; 7 bases align to TRBD1. Trimming at V came to 4 bases and at J to 2 bases, leaving 2 bases not matched to a gene. CDR1 SEHNR and CDR2 FQNEAQ come from the germline V gene (reference sequence). The CDR3 totals 14 residues. The CDR3 sequence: CASSSQGTYNEQFF. The CDR3 nucleotides read TGTGCCAGCAGCTCACAGGGGACCTACAATGAGCAGTTCTTC.